This T cell receptor beta chain is from a study of T cells after yellow fever vaccination. Overall study: SMART-Seq v4 Ultra Low Input served to prepare low-cell-number fractions. Study-wide findings and caveats: Repertoires obtained by FACS sorting could include abundant clonotypes that entered as contaminants from the bulk population. The booster response re-showed most primary clones: around 95% CD4, approximately 85% CD8. On re-exposure, the response was weaker but peaked faster, at day 5 versus 15.

TCRdb ran MiXCR on the 5' RACE reads and lists one entry per CDR3 protein. The repertoire holds 500,000 to 550,000 distinct CDR3 sequences, about a fifth seen once, with about a sixth in the top ten. Germline CDR1 reads MDHEN; CDR2 reads SYDVKM. V was cut by 3 bases and J by 6 bases, with 14 bases left in between. The CDR3 contains 15 residues. Comments on this clonotype: Antigen specificity is unknown.

The receptor comes from a young man who received the YFV17D yellow fever vaccine. The rearrangement links TRBV28 to TRBJ2-2; no clear D gene. Here the sequenced sample was PBMCs, taken more than 20 days after the first yellow fever vaccination. CDR3 DNA: TGTGCCAGCAGTTTCGAGATCTACCGGTCCGGGGAGCTGTTTTTT. Encoded protein: CASSFEIYRSGELFF.